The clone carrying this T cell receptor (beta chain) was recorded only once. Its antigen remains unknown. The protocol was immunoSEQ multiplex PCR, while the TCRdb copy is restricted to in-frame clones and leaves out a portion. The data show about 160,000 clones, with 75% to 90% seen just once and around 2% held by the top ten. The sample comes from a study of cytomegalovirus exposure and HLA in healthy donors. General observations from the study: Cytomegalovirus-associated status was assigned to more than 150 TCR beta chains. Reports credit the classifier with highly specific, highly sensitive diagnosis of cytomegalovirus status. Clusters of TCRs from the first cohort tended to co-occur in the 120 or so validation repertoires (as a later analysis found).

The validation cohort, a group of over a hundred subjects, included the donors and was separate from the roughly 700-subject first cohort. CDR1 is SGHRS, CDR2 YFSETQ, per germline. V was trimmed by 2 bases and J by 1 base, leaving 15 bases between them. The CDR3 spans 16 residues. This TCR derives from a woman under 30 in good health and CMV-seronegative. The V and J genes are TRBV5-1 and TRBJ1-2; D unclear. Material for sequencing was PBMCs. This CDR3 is CASSFGWLANNYGYTF. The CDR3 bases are TGCGCCAGCAGCTTCGGTTGGCTAGCCAATAACTATGGCTACACCTTC.